Below, 16 T cell receptor beta chains from the same sample are listed, as sequenced in a study of T cell repertoires in cytomegalovirus infection. TCRdb reprocessed the reads via MiXCR and lists one record per CDR3 protein. The sample lists under 250,000 distinct CDR3 sequences; about 7% were seen once. What was sequenced was PBMCs. The receptors here all came from a human donor in good health (CMV status not recorded). Some clones in this sample may be carry-over from other donors' samples.

This clonotype was observed at least ten times. J is TRBJ2-5 and V is TRBV11-3; no definite D call. The CDR3 is 13 residues long. V lost 5 bases and J lost 7, with 14 bases in between. Germline V gene lookup returns CDR1 SGHNT and CDR2 YENEEA. CDR3 bases: TGTGCCAGCAGCCCGGACCCTATGGGGACCCAGTACTTC. Translated: CASSPDPMGTQYF. The variable domain in full, with the rest retrieved from reference TRBV11-3 and TRBJ2-5, is EAGVVQSPRYKIIEKKQPVAFWCNPISGHNTLYWYLQNLGQGPELLIRYENEEAVDDSQLPKDRFSAERLKGVDSTLKIQPAELGDSAVYLCASSPDPMGTQYFGPGTRLLVL.

The sample holds many counts of this clonotype. V usage is TRBV5-4 and J usage is TRBJ1-2, with unresolved D. The length of the CDR3 is 16 residues. CDR1 is SGHNT, CDR2 YYREEE, per germline (reference sequence). The ends were cut back, 4 bases at V and 0 bases at J, with 16 bases in the middle. The CDR3 loop reads CASSIGPTKTNYGYTF. The DNA for the CDR3 is TGTGCCAGCAGCATCGGACCGACAAAGACTAACTATGGCTACACCTTC.

This clonotype has a count of ten or more. The chain combines TRBV19 with TRBJ2-1; D remains unclear. Per germline, CDR1 LNHDA and CDR2 SQIVND (reference sequence). Trimming took 10 bases from V and 4 from J, leaving 20 bases between them. The CDR3 runs to 15 residues. The CDR3 sequence: CATAMKLEIYNEQFF. As DNA, the CDR3 is TGTGCCACCGCTATGAAATTGGAGATTTACAATGAGCAGTTCTTC.

This clonotype was detected ten times or more. The chain recombines TRBV7-2 with TRBJ2-7; D ambiguous. The germline V gene encodes CDR1 SGHTA and CDR2 FQGNSA. Trimming took 0 bases from V and 4 from J, leaving 10 bases between them. CDR3 length equals 14 residues. The CDR3 coding sequence is TGTGCCAGCAGCTTAGCGCGAGTCTCATACGAGCAGTACTTC. Translated: CASSLARVSYEQYF.

This clonotype came up a few times. The chain uses TRBV29-1 and TRBJ2-5; D not resolved. This CDR3 spans 12 amino acids. Trimming removed 7 bases from V and 0 bases from J, with 9 bases in between. Germline lookup yields CDR1 SQVTM and CDR2 ANQGSEA. The CDR3 nucleotides read TGCAGCGCAACAGTGTACCAAGAGACCCAGTACTTC. Translating it yields CSATVYQETQYF.

This clonotype was recorded many times. This rearrangement joins TRBV28 to TRBJ1-4; 7 bases agree with TRBD1. The CDR3 loop spans 16 amino acids. From germline, CDR1 is MDHEN and CDR2 SYDVKM. The junction had 12 bases not matched to a gene; V was cut back by 6 bases and J by 5 bases. The CDR3 coding sequence is TGTGCCAGCAGCTTTACTCCGGGACAGCCAAATGAAAAACTGTTTTTT. It codes for CASSFTPGQPNEKLFF.

At least ten counts were recorded for this clonotype. This chain links TRBV5-6 with TRBJ2-7; a possible D gene is TRBD1 (5 bases). Germline assignment: CDR1 SGHDT and CDR2 YYEEEE. With 2 bases removed from V and 5 bases from J, the gap between germline ends came to 11 bases. This CDR3 region has 13 residues. Written as DNA, the CDR3 is TGTGCCAGCAGCTTCACAGGTCTGGACGAGCAGTACTTC. Translated, it gives CASSFTGLDEQYF.

This clonotype was counted a few times. The V call is TRBV25-1, the J call TRBJ2-7; D gene unclear. Looked up from germline, CDR1 is MGHDK and CDR2 is SYGVNS. There are 13 residues in the CDR3. V shed 2 bases and J shed 4 bases, with 9 bases lying between them. The CDR3 region has the DNA TGTGCCAGCAGTGAACAGGTGCGATACGAGCAGTACTTC. Its protein is CASSEQVRYEQYF.

This clonotype was recorded a few times. V is TRBV11-2 and J is TRBJ2-5; 9 nucleotides align to TRBD2. Looked up from germline, CDR1 is SGHAT and CDR2 is FQNNGV. The V gene end was trimmed by 3 bases and the J gene end by 2 bases; junction bases not matched to a gene: 7. The CDR3 has 16 amino acids. CDR3 sequence: CASSFSASGVQETQYF. For the CDR3, the DNA is TGTGCCAGCAGCTTTAGTGCTAGCGGGGTACAAGAGACCCAGTACTTC.

This clonotype was seen many times. The chain couples TRBV6-5 to TRBJ2-4; D is uncertain. V was clipped by 1 base and J by 6 bases, with 10 bases between them. This CDR3 contains 14 residues. CDR1 is MNHEY and CDR2 is SVGAGI in the germline V gene. CDR3 region: CASSYFRRSNIQYF. The CDR3, as DNA: TGTGCCAGCAGTTACTTCAGGAGATCAAACATTCAGTACTTC.

This clonotype appeared many times. The chain is built from TRBV11-1 and TRBJ2-3, with 11 bases matching TRBD2. This CDR3 comprises 18 residues. V gave up 8 bases and J gave up 3 bases; unmatched junction bases: 16. Germline CDR1 SGHAT, CDR2 FQDESV (reference sequence). CDR3 DNA: TGTGCCAGCGGTCCGGGACAAATAGCGGGGGGGCCGACAGATACGCAGTATTTT. Translation: CASGPGQIAGGPTDTQYF.

This clonotype was observed at least ten times. This chain joins TRBV7-8 and TRBJ2-7, with TRBD1 as a possible D gene (6 bases). V was trimmed by 0 bases and J by 0 bases, leaving 9 bases between them. The CDR3 runs to 15 residues. Germline CDR1 SGHVS, CDR2 FQNEAQ. This CDR3 reads CASSLADRSSYEQYF. The CDR3 DNA follows: TGTGCCAGCAGCTTAGCCGACAGGAGCTCCTACGAGCAGTACTTC.

This clonotype showed up many times. The rearrangement joins TRBV14 to TRBJ2-3; no clear D. CDR3 length: 13 amino acids. The germline V gene has CDR1 SGHDN and CDR2 FVKESK. V was clipped by 1 base and J by 5 bases, with 7 bases between them. The CDR3 here is CASSQGWGDTQYF. The CDR3 nucleotides are TGTGCCAGCAGCCAAGGGTGGGGAGATACGCAGTATTTT.

Ten or more counts support this clonotype. V is TRBV6-5 and J is TRBJ2-1; a weak D match, TRBD2 (6 bases). Germline CDR1 reads MNHEY; CDR2 reads SVGAGI. Trimming removed 6 bases at V and 9 bases at J, with 9 bases between. CDR3 length: 11 amino acids. Here the CDR3 DNA reads TGTGCCAGCAGGGAGGGGAGTGAGCAGTTCTTC. It is translated as CASREGSEQFF.

Ten or more counts support this clonotype. The rearrangement links TRBV6-2 or TRBV6-3 to TRBJ1-6; D possibly corresponds to TRBD1 (5 bases). CDR1 is MNHEY, CDR2 SVGEGT, per germline. Trimming removed 6 bases at V and 10 bases at J, with 10 bases between. The CDR3 loop spans 12 amino acids. The CDR3 nucleotides read TGTGCCAGCAGGAATGGGGCGTCACCCCTCCACTTT. It translates to CASRNGASPLHF.

In this sample, this clonotype turned up many times. The chain recombines TRBV20-1 with TRBJ2-3; D gene unclear. The CDR3 is 15 amino acids. Trimming left V 6 bases short and J 0 bases short, with 16 bases between. In germline, CDR1 is DFQATT, CDR2 SNEGSKA (reference sequence). CDR3 residues: CSAPLSRTSTDTQYF. In DNA form, the CDR3 reads TGCAGTGCACCCCTCTCTAGAACTAGCACAGATACGCAGTATTTT.